The TCR beta chain described here comes from a study of blood T cell repertoires in COVID-19 (TCRdb year 2020). In the study overall: The collaborator samples originated in the United States, Italy and Spain and spanned the acute and convalescent phases of COVID-19. The prospective study material was composed of cDNA or gDNA derived from T cells, B-cell-depleted T cells, or PBMCs. The dataset comprised deeply sampled blood TCRbeta repertoires from subjects exposed to, actively infected with, or recovered from COVID-19. The repertoires were released in a freely available public database meant as a resource for research on the immune response to SARS-CoV-2. Samples came from the ongoing ImmuneRACE study (first 160 participants) plus 1,254 subjects from 6 global collaborators. A de-identified subject ID, COVID-19 status, age in years and sex were almost always included in the sample metadata. Where available, HLA class I and class II types were obtained from metadata supplied by the sample provider rather than from assay-based typing.

Compared with germline, V lacks 4 bases and J lacks 2 bases; bases without a gene match: 6. From a lookup of the germline V gene (reference sequence), CDR1 and CDR2 are SGHNT and YYREEE. There are 15 amino acids in the CDR3, from cysteine to phenylalanine inclusive. The entry retains the CDR3 DNA only, 45 bases that are in frame from base 1. Whole blood was collected in K2EDTA tubes by collaborating institutions according to the institutions' own protocols. For TCRbeta analysis, collaborator samples were shipped as frozen whole blood, as isolated PBMCs, or as DNA extracted from either sample type. As concerns this clone: The specificity of this receptor is unknown. Base qualities are not at hand, and no much larger clone is one base apart.

TCRbeta CDR3 regions were amplified from genomic DNA using the immunoSEQ Assay, a bias-controlled multiplex PCR. Per the source publication's procedure: Nucleated cell counts per sample were estimated from amplification of reference gene primers within the assay. Sequence reads were collapsed and filtered to measure the absolute abundance of every unique TCRbeta CDR3 rearrangement. For each sample, productive Simpson clonality was calculated by taking the square root of Simpson's diversity index across productive rearrangements. TCRdb took this table from immuneACCESS and kept in-frame rearrangements with V and J called. Such tables lack part of the clones; where checked against another copy, unresolved V genes explain under half of the gap, and the rest is unexplained. V and J calls and clone size are given by that table; D and trimming were obtained from the DNA. The sample contains about 64,000 clones, 65% to 90% of them found a single time. The ten biggest clones cover around 1.2% of the sample.

Beyond this particular receptor, the publication reports: The quantity of clinical and demographic metadata differed by source and by participant and was supplied without curation.

The V and J segments used are TRBV5-4 and TRBJ2-7, with 10 central nucleotides matching TRBD1. The receptor's source is a man aged 35-49 years with acute or convalescent COVID-19. The sequencing input was peripheral blood. Read as DNA, the sequence is TGTGCCAGCAGCCAGGGACAGGGGAGAACCTACGAGCAGTACTTC. The translation is CASSQGQGRTYEQYF.